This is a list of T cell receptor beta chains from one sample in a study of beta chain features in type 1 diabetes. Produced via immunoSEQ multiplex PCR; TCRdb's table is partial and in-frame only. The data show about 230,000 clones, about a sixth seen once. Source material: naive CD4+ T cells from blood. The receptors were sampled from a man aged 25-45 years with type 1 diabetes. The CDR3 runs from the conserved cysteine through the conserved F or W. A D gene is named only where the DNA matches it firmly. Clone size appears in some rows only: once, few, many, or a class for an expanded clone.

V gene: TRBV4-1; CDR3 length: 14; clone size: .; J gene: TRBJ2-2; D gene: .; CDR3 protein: CASSQVGNTGELFF; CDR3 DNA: TGCGCCAGCAGCCAAGTTGGGAACACCGGGGAGCTGTTTTTT
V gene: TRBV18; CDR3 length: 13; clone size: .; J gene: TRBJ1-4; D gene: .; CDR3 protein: CASSKGINEKLFF; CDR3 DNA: TGTGCCAGCTCAAAAGGGATTAATGAAAAACTGTTTTTT
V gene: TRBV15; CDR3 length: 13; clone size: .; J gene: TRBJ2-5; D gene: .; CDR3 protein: CATSRDLAETQYF; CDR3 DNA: TGTGCCACCAGCAGAGATCTTGCTGAGACCCAGTACTTC
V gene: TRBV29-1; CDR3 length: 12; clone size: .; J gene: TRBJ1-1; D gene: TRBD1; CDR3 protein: CSVDRANTEAFF; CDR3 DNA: TGCAGCGTGGACAGGGCGAACACTGAAGCTTTCTTT
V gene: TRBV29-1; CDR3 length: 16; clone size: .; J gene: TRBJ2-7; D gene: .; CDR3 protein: CSVDLGRTGSSYEQYF; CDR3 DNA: TGCAGCGTTGACTTGGGGAGGACGGGGAGCTCCTACGAGCAGTACTTC
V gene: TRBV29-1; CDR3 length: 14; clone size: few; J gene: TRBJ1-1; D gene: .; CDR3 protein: CSVRGGDMNTEAFF; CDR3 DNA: TGCAGCGTGCGGGGCGGGGATATGAACACTGAAGCTTTCTTT
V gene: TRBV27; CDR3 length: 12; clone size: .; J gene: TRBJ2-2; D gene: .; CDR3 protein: CASSLSTGELFF; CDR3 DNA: TGTGCCAGCAGTTTATCCACCGGGGAGCTGTTTTTT
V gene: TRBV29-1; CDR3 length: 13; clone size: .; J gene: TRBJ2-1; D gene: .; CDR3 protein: CSVGFQRTNEQFF; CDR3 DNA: TGCAGCGTTGGGTTCCAAAGGACCAATGAGCAGTTCTTC
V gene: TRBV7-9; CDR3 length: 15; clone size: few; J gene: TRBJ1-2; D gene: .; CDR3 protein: CASSFGRPSGRGYTF; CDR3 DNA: TGTGCCAGCAGCTTTGGAAGGCCATCCGGGCGAGGCTACACCTTC
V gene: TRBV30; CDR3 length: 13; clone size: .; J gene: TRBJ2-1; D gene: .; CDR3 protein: CAWSVHRVNEQFF; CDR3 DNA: TGTGCCTGGAGTGTTCACCGAGTAAATGAGCAGTTCTTC
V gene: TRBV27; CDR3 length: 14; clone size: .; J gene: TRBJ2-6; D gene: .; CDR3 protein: CASTGISGANVLTF; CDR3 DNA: TGTGCCAGCACAGGGATCTCTGGGGCCAACGTCCTGACTTTC
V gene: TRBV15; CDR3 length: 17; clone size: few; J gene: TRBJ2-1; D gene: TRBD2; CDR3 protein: CATSRDLNAGGGNEQFF; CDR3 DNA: TGTGCCACCAGCAGAGATCTAAATGCGGGAGGAGGCAATGAGCAGTTCTTC
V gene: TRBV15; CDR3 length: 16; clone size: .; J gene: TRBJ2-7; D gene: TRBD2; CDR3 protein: CATSTRLAGVVYEQYF; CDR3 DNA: TGTGCCACCAGCACACGACTAGCGGGAGTAGTCTACGAGCAGTACTTC
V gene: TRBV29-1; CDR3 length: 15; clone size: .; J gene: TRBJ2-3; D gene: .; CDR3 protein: CSAPRDRYNTDTQYF; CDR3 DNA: TGCAGCGCCCCCAGGGACCGATATAACACAGATACGCAGTATTTT
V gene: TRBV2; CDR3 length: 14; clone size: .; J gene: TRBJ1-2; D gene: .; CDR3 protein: CASSEVPGHYGYTF; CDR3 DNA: TGTGCCAGCAGTGAAGTGCCGGGCCACTATGGCTACACCTTC
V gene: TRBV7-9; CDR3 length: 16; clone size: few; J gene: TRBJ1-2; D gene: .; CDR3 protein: CASSLVGREGVYGYTF; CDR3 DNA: TGTGCCAGCAGCTTAGTAGGCAGGGAAGGCGTCTATGGCTACACCTTC
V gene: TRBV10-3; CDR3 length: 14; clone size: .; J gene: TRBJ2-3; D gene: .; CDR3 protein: CAISGLDVADTQYF; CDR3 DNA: TGTGCCATCAGTGGACTAGATGTTGCAGATACGCAGTATTTT
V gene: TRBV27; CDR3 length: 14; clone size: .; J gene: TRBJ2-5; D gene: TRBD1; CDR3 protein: CASSGGQTQETQYF; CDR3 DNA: TGTGCCAGCAGTGGGGGACAGACCCAAGAGACCCAGTACTTC
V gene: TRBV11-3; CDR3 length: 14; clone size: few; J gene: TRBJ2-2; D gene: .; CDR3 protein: CASSPGDGTGELFF; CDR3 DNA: TGTGCCAGCAGCCCGGGGGACGGCACCGGGGAGCTGTTTTTT
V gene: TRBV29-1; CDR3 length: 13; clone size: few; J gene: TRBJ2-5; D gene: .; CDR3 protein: CSGASTPKETQYF; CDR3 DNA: TGCAGCGGGGCCTCGACACCAAAAGAGACCCAGTACTTC
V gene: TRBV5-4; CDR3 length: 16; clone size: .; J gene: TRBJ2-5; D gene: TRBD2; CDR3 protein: CASSLGLLAGEETQYF; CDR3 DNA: TGTGCCAGCAGCCTGGGCCTACTAGCGGGAGAAGAGACCCAGTACTTC
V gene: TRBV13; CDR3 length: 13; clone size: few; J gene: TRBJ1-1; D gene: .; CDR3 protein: CASSLTRNTEAFF; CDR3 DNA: TGTGCCAGCAGCCTGACCCGAAACACTGAAGCTTTCTTT
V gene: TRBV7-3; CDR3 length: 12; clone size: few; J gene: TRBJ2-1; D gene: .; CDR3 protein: CASSHGAAEQFF; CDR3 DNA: TGTGCCAGCAGCCACGGGGCCGCTGAGCAGTTCTTC
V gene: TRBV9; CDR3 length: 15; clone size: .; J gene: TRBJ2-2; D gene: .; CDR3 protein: CASSARGQNTGELFF; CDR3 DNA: TGTGCCAGCAGCGCCAGGGGTCAGAACACCGGGGAGCTGTTTTTT
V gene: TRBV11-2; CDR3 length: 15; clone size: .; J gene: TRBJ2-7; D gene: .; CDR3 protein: CASLLGDPTSYEQYF; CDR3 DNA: TGTGCCAGCCTGTTGGGGGACCCAACTTCCTACGAGCAGTACTTC
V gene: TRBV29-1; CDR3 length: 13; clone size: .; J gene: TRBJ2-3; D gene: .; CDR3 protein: CSVDRRVTDTQYF; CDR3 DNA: TGCAGCGTTGACAGGAGGGTTACAGATACGCAGTATTTT
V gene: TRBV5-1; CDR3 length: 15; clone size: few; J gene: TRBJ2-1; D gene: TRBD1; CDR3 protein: CASSLEGQGYNEQFF; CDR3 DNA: TGCGCCAGCAGCTTGGAGGGACAGGGTTACAATGAGCAGTTCTTC